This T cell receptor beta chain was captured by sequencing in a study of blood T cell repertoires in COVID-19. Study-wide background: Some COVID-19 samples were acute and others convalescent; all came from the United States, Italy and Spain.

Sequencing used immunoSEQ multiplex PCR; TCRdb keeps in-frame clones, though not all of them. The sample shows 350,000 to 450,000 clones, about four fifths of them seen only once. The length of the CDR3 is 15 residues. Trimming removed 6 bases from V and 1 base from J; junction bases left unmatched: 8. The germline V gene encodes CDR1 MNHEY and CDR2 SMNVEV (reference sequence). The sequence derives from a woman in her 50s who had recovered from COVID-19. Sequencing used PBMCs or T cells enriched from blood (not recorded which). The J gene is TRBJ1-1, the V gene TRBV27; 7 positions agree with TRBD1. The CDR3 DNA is TGTGCCAGCAGCCGGGACAGAAGCCCGAACACTGAAGCTTTCTTT. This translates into CASSRDRSPNTEAFF.